Listed below are T cell receptor beta chains from one sample, sequenced in a study of T cell changes during pregnancy in multiple sclerosis. The data were produced by immunoSEQ multiplex PCR, yet TCRdb's version contains in-frame clones alone and is incomplete. The sample shows some 140,000 clones, approximately 96% of them seen only once. This specimen consisted of peripheral blood, obtained after pregnancy. Receptors were obtained from a female donor with multiple sclerosis, enrolled in a pregnancy study. Both conserved end residues are part of each CDR3. Each record gives: J gene, V gene, D gene, clone size, CDR3 DNA, CDR3 protein. The D gene is left open where the match is weak. Size tells how often a clone was seen (once, few, many) or the class of an expanded clone, and some rows leave it out.

>TRBJ1-5|TRBV30|NA|NA
TGTGCCTGGAATAGTAATAATCAGCCCCAGCATTTT
CAWNSNNQPQHF
>TRBJ2-7|TRBV11-2|NA|NA
TGTGCCAGCAGCTTAGCGGCTAGCGTGGACTCCTACGAGCAGTACTTC
CASSLAASVDSYEQYF
>TRBJ2-7|TRBV5-4|TRBD2|NA
TGTGCCAGCAGCTTGGAAACTAGCGGGAACGGGGAGCAGTACTTC
CASSLETSGNGEQYF
>TRBJ1-1|TRBV28|TRBD1|NA
TGTGCCAGCAGCTCCCCCCCGGACAGGGAAGCTTTCTTT
CASSSPPDREAFF
>TRBJ1-1|TRBV2|TRBD1|NA
TGTGCCAGTGACCCCGGGACAGGTTCTCGGAGTGAAGCTTTCTTT
CASDPGTGSRSEAFF
>TRBJ2-7|TRBV30|TRBD1|NA
TGTGCCTGGAGTACCGGGACAGGGGCCCACGAGCAGTACTTC
CAWSTGTGAHEQYF
>TRBJ2-7|TRBV27|NA|NA
TGTGCCAGCAGTTTAGGAGTCCCTTATGCCGAGCAGTACTTC
CASSLGVPYAEQYF
>TRBJ2-3|TRBV18|TRBD1|NA
TGTGCCAGCTCAGGCTCCCGGGACAGCCTTCTTGACACAGATACGCAGTATTTT
CASSGSRDSLLDTDTQYF
>TRBJ2-3|TRBV7-9|NA|NA
TGTGCCAGCAGCTTAGCGGGGGCTGATACGCAGTATTTT
CASSLAGADTQYF
>TRBJ2-7|TRBV19|TRBD2|NA
TGTGCCAGTAGTACTAGCGGGACGTCCTACGAGCAGTACTTC
CASSTSGTSYEQYF
>TRBJ1-3|TRBV7-9|NA|NA
TGTGCCAGCAGCTTAGTTAGCACCTCTGGAAACACCATATATTTT
CASSLVSTSGNTIYF
>TRBJ1-5|TRBV5-6|NA|once
TGTGCCAGCAGCCTCTGGGGGGTTGGCCAGCCCCAGCATTTT
CASSLWGVGQPQHF
>TRBJ1-1|TRBV27|NA|NA
TGTGCCAGCAGTTTAATGGTTGGGGCCACTGAAGCTTTCTTT
CASSLMVGATEAFF
>TRBJ2-7|TRBV9|TRBD2|NA
TGTGCCAGCAGCGTAGGAGCGGGAGGCTACGAGCAGTACTTC
CASSVGAGGYEQYF
>TRBJ2-1|TRBV6-1|TRBD2|NA
TGTGCCAGCAGGGTCGGTACTAGCGGTTACAATGAGCAGTTCTTC
CASRVGTSGYNEQFF
>TRBJ2-1|TRBV9|TRBD1|NA
TGTGCCAGCAGCCCTGGGGGACAGCCTAATGAGCAGTTCTTC
CASSPGGQPNEQFF
>TRBJ2-7|TRBV28|NA|NA
TGTGCCAGCAGGAGTAGCTACGAGCAGTACTTC
CASRSSYEQYF
>TRBJ2-5|TRBV27|TRBD2|once
TGTGCCAGCTCCCTGTCACCTAGCGGAGGTTGGGGGGAGACCCAGTACTTC
CASSLSPSGGWGETQYF
>TRBJ2-7|TRBV7-8|TRBD2|NA
TGTGCCAGCAGCTTATCCGGGGGGTCCGAGCAGTACTTC
CASSLSGGSEQYF
>TRBJ1-5|TRBV19|NA|NA
TGTGCCAGTAGGGACTTCGGTCGTGGTTTTGAGCAGCCCCAGCATTTT
CASRDFGRGFEQPQHF
>TRBJ1-2|TRBV25-1|NA|NA
TGTGCCAGCAGTGAGGCGAGCGCAGGGTGGAATGGCTACACCTTC
CASSEASAGWNGYTF
>TRBJ2-1|TRBV6-5|NA|NA
TGTGCCAGCAGTTACGGGGGGTGGGGTGAGCAGTTCTTC
CASSYGGWGEQFF
>TRBJ2-7|TRBV2|NA|NA
TGTGCCAGCAAATGGAGTTACGAGCAGTACTTC
CASKWSYEQYF
>TRBJ1-5|TRBV19|TRBD1|NA
TGTGCCAGTATAGGGCCAGGGGGGTCCCTAAATCAGCCCCAGCATTTT
CASIGPGGSLNQPQHF
>TRBJ2-7|TRBV11-2|TRBD1|NA
TGTGCCAGCAGCCCACGGGACAGGACCTACGAGCAGTACTTC
CASSPRDRTYEQYF
>TRBJ2-1|TRBV9|TRBD2|NA
TGTGCCAGCAGCGTAGGGACCGGGACTACTTACAATGAGCAGTTCTTC
CASSVGTGTTYNEQFF
>TRBJ1-1|TRBV9|TRBD1|NA
TGTGCCAGCAGTTGGGTACAGGGGGCAAACACTGAAGCTTTCTTT
CASSWVQGANTEAFF
>TRBJ2-3|TRBV15|NA|NA
TGTGCCACCAGCAGAGAGGGGGGTGGGACAGATACGCAGTATTTT
CATSREGGGTDTQYF
>TRBJ2-1|TRBV6-5|TRBD2|NA
TGTGCCAGCAGACTAGCGGGAGGGGTATACAATGAGCAGTTCTTC
CASRLAGGVYNEQFF
>TRBJ2-7|TRBV28|NA|NA
TGTGCCAGCAGTTTCGCTAGCTCCGAGCAGTACTTC
CASSFASSEQYF
>TRBJ1-5|TRBV2|NA|NA
TGTGCCAGCAGTGAAGTCGGGACTACAAATCAGCCCCAGCATTTT
CASSEVGTTNQPQHF